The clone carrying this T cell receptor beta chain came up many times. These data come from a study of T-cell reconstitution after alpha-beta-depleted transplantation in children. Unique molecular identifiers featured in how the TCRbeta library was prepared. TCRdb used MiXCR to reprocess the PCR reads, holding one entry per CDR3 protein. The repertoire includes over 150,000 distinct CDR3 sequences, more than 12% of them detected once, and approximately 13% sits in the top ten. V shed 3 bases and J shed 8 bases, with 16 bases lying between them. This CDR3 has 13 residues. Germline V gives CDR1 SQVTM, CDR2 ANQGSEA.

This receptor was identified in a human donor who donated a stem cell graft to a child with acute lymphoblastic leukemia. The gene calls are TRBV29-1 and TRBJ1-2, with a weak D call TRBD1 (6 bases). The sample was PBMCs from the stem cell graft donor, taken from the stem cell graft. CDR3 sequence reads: CSVEIRHRDGYTF. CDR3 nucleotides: TGCAGCGTTGAGATAAGACACAGGGACGGCTACACCTTC.